This passage covers 9 T cell receptor beta chains from one sample sequenced in a study of T cell responses to AZD1222 COVID-19 vaccine. TCRdb's copy holds only in-frame clones and misses some; the assay was immunoSEQ multiplex PCR. The data show some 180,000 clones, 94% seen once. Here the sequenced sample was peripheral blood, taken 28 days after the second AZD1222 dose. These receptors were taken from an adult who received the AZD1222 COVID-19 vaccine.

This clone showed up just once. V is TRBV19 and J is TRBJ1-6; D gene unclear. V lost 3 bases and J lost 4, with 10 bases in between. Germline CDR1 and CDR2: LNHDA and SQIVND (reference sequence). The CDR3 is 15 residues long. The CDR3 sequence: CASSITAGYNSPLHF. DNA of the CDR3: TGTGCCAGTAGTATCACCGCGGGGTATAATTCACCCCTCCACTTT.

This chain joins TRBV18 and TRBJ2-1; D might be TRBD2 (5 bases). The V gene's germline CDR1 is KGHSH and CDR2 LQKENI. With 3 bases removed from V and 6 bases from J, the gap between germline ends came to 9 bases. CDR3 length: 13 amino acids. In DNA, the CDR3 is TGTGCCAGCTCACCCGAGGGAATCAATGAGCAGTTCTTC. It encodes CASSPEGINEQFF.

The chain uses TRBV19 and TRBJ2-7, with TRBD1 as a possible D gene (6 bases). The CDR3 has 15 amino acids. V was pared by 5 bases and J by 4 bases, with 18 bases between. Germline V lookup: CDR1 LNHDA, CDR2 SQIVND (reference sequence). The CDR3 region has the DNA TGTGCCAGTAGTGCTAGCCGGGACACAATATACGAGCAGTACTTC. It translates to CASSASRDTIYEQYF.

This sequence joins TRBV5-5 and TRBJ2-7; 9 bases fit TRBD2. With V trimmed by 3 bases and J by 2 bases, 12 bases remained unmatched. Germline-derived CDR1 and CDR2 are SGHKS and YYEKEE (reference sequence). The CDR3 totals 17 residues. The CDR3 spells CASSSRTSAIPTYEQYF. The CDR3 nucleotides are TGTGCCAGCAGCTCCAGGACTAGCGCGATACCTACCTACGAGCAGTACTTC. Combining the CDR3 with reference TRBV5-5 and TRBJ2-7 gives the whole variable domain DAGVTQSPTHLIKTRGQQVTLRCSPISGHKSVSWYQQVLGQGPQFIFQYYEKEERGRGNFPDRFSARQFPNYSSELNVNALLLGDSALYLCASSSRTSAIPTYEQYFGPGTRLTVT.

The sample holds one count of this clone. The gene calls are TRBV3-1 (or the pseudogene TRBV3-2) and TRBJ2-5; 9 bases align to TRBD1. V trimming: 2 bases; J trimming: 5 bases; junction bases outside the gene matches: 3. Germline CDR1 is LGHDT and CDR2 is YNNKEL (reference sequence). CDR3 length: 14 residues. CDR3 protein: CASSQNRGLETQYF. The DNA for the CDR3 is TGTGCCAGCAGCCAAAACAGGGGGCTTGAGACCCAGTACTTC.

The chain has TRBV6-2 or TRBV6-3 and TRBJ1-1, with D maybe TRBD1 (6 bases). The CDR3 consists of 15 residues. CDR1 and CDR2 from the germline V gene are MNHEY and SVGEGT. The ends were cut back, 2 bases at V and 1 base at J, with 11 bases in the middle. The CDR3 is CASSYGGHKNTEAFF. As DNA, the CDR3 is TGTGCCAGCAGTTACGGGGGCCACAAGAACACTGAAGCTTTCTTT.

The chain links TRBV7-2 to TRBJ2-5, with D hard to call. The V gene lost 1 base and the J gene lost 2 bases, with 8 bases spanning the gap. CDR1 is SGHTA and CDR2 is FQGNSA in the germline V gene. The CDR3 is 14 amino acids. DNA for the CDR3: TGTGCCAGCAGCTTAGTTTGGGGACAAGAGACCCAGTACTTC. Its protein is CASSLVWGQETQYF.

The rearrangement links TRBV27 to TRBJ2-5, with unresolved D. Trimming shortened V by 5 bases and J by 7 bases, and 14 bases separated the two germline ends. The CDR3 loop spans 13 amino acids. Germline V lookup: CDR1 MNHEY, CDR2 SMNVEV (reference sequence). The CDR3 protein is CASSGVPGMTQYF. Written as DNA, the CDR3 is TGTGCCAGCAGTGGGGTCCCGGGTATGACCCAGTACTTC.

This chain links TRBV6-1 with TRBJ2-3; the D is unclear. Germline V gene data show CDR1 as MNHNS and CDR2 as SASEGT. The CDR3 length is 13 residues. Trimming stripped 1 base from V and 5 bases from J, with 7 bases between. CDR3 region: CASSEDWGDTQYF. CDR3 nucleotides: TGTGCCAGCAGTGAAGACTGGGGAGATACGCAGTATTTT.